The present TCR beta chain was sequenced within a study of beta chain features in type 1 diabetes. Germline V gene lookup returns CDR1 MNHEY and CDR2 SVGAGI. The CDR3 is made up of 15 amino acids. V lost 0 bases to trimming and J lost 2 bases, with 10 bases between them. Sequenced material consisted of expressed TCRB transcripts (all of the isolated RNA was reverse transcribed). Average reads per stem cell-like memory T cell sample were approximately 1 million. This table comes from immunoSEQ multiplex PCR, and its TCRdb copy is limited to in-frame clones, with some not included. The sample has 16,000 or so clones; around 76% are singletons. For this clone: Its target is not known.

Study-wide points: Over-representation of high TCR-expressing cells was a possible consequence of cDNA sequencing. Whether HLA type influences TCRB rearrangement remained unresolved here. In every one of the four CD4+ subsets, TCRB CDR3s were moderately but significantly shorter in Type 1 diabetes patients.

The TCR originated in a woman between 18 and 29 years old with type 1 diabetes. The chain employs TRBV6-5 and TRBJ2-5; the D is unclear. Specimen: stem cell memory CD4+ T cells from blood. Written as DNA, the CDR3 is TGTGCCAGCAGTTACTCGATCGCAACTCAAGAGACCCAGTACTTC. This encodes CASSYSIATQETQYF.